The rows below give T cell receptor beta chains drawn from one sample of a study of CXCR3-negative and CXCR3-positive naive CD8 T cells. Reprocessing the 5' RACE reads, TCRdb reports a single entry for every CDR3 protein and omits DNA. The sample totals 150,000 to 170,000 distinct CDR3 sequences. The sample taken for sequencing was naive CXCR3+ CD8+ T cells from blood. The receptors here all came from a human donor in good health. Some clones in this sample may be carry-over from other donors' samples. CDR3s include the opening cysteine and the closing phenylalanine or tryptophan.

V gene: TRBV4-2; J gene: TRBJ1-1; CDR3 protein: CASSPGTSLEAFF
V gene: TRBV5-1; J gene: TRBJ2-3; CDR3 protein: CASRSGPDTQYF
V gene: TRBV28; J gene: TRBJ2-7; CDR3 protein: CASSRGYHEQYF
V gene: TRBV7-2; J gene: TRBJ2-3; CDR3 protein: CASSSTQPIDPLADTQYF
V gene: TRBV4-3; J gene: TRBJ2-7; CDR3 protein: CASSQDWGEFEQYF
V gene: TRBV28; J gene: TRBJ2-5; CDR3 protein: CASSPPLETQYF
V gene: TRBV5-5; J gene: TRBJ2-5; CDR3 protein: CASSYGTVEETQYF
V gene: TRBV6-5; J gene: TRBJ2-1; CDR3 protein: CATGTSTYNEQFF
V gene: TRBV12-3/TRBV12-4; J gene: TRBJ1-3; CDR3 protein: CASSIDSSSGNTIYF
V gene: TRBV29-1; J gene: TRBJ1-3; CDR3 protein: CSVPGADTIYF
V gene: TRBV7-9; J gene: TRBJ2-2; CDR3 protein: CASSPPGWGSTGELFF